Below, 32 T cell receptor beta chains from the same sample are listed, as sequenced in a study of blood T cell repertoires in COVID-19 (dated by TCRdb to about 2020). Library preparation was by the immunoSEQ multiplex PCR assay. This immuneACCESS table, as held by TCRdb, lists in-frame sequences with V and J called but not all clones. Of the missing ones, under half trace to an unresolved V gene in checked studies; the others have no known cause. Within this sample are about 270,000 clones, with about 85% of them counted one time only. Roughly 4% of the sample rests with the top ten. The sequenced sample was peripheral blood. The receptors stem from a man aged 60 to 75 who had recovered from COVID-19.

The chain couples TRBV7-3 to TRBJ2-5; 8 positions agree with TRBD2. CDR3 size: 14 residues. Trimming removed 3 bases from V and 5 bases from J; junction bases left unmatched: 5. Germline V gives CDR1 SGHTA, CDR2 FQGTGA. CDR3 nucleotide sequence: TGTGCCAGCAGCTTGGAGCGGGGGCACGAGACCCAGTACTTC. This encodes CASSLERGHETQYF.

This chain uses TRBV5-1 with TRBJ2-7; 7 bases are shared with TRBD1. This CDR3 region has 17 residues. V dropped 7 bases and J dropped 5; count of bases not matched to a gene: 21. Germline values: CDR1 SGHRS, CDR2 YFSETQ. CDR3 protein: CASLRTGIRGEGNEQYF. The CDR3 bases are TGCGCCAGCTTAAGGACAGGAATAAGGGGCGAGGGTAACGAGCAGTACTTC.

V is TRBV6-5 and J is TRBJ1-2; D remains unclear. This CDR3 region has 15 residues. Germline loops: CDR1 MNHEY, CDR2 SVGAGI. Between the trimmed V and J ends, which lost 7 bases and 3 bases, there was a span of 18 bases. The CDR3 bases are TGTGCCAGCACCCAAGGTGGAGGGTGGGACTATGGCTACACCTTC. It yields the protein CASTQGGGWDYGYTF.

The J gene is TRBJ2-2, the V gene TRBV5-4; the match to TRBD1 covers 8 bases. J gave up 4 bases and V 0 bases, and 2 bases lay outside the gene matches. CDR1 is SGHNT, CDR2 YYREEE, per germline (reference sequence). This CDR3 region has 15 residues. Here the CDR3 DNA reads TGTGCCAGCAGCTTGGGGGACAGGTTCACCGGGGAGCTGTTTTTT. This codes for CASSLGDRFTGELFF.

The chain uses TRBV30 and TRBJ1-2; D may be TRBD1 (6 bases). The CDR3 runs to 15 residues. The V gene lost 6 bases and the J gene lost 4 bases, with 21 bases spanning the gap. Germline CDR1 is GTSNPN and CDR2 is SVGIG (reference sequence). CDR3 residues: CACLSIQGEGYGYTF. The CDR3 DNA reads as TGTGCCTGCCTATCAATACAGGGCGAAGGCTATGGCTACACCTTC.

This clone was detected once. The V call is TRBV10-3, the J call TRBJ2-7; the D gene is possibly TRBD1 (5 bases). Germline values: CDR1 ENHRY, CDR2 SYGVKD. With 9 bases removed from V and 7 bases from J, the gap between germline ends came to 19 bases. The CDR3 has 13 residues. CDR3 amino acids: CAMKTGLKGEQYF. CDR3 nucleotide sequence: TGTGCCATGAAAACCGGGCTCAAGGGGGAGCAGTACTTC.

This clone has only one observation. The chain joins TRBV7-9 to TRBJ1-2; no clear D gene. The CDR3 runs to 15 residues. Trimming stripped 2 bases from V and 5 bases from J, with 15 bases between. Germline loops: CDR1 SEHNR, CDR2 FQNEAQ (reference sequence). The CDR3 protein is CASSLSPAQIYGYTF. Here the CDR3 DNA reads TGTGCCAGCAGCTTATCCCCCGCTCAGATTTATGGCTACACCTTC.

This clone was recorded only once. The chain has TRBV10-3 and TRBJ1-6, with a tentative D call TRBD1 (6 bases). The CDR3 contains 15 residues. V lost 4 bases, J lost 7 bases, and 14 bases lay in between. CDR1 is ENHRY, CDR2 SYGVKD, per germline. The CDR3 loop reads CAISAGGAPNSPLHF. DNA for the CDR3: TGTGCCATCAGTGCCGGGGGGGCGCCGAATTCACCCCTCCACTTT.

The chain couples TRBV19 to TRBJ1-1; D is possibly TRBD1 (6 bases). V gave up 6 bases and J gave up 1 base, with 9 bases separating them. The CDR3 has 13 residues. Germline CDR1 reads LNHDA; CDR2 reads SQIVND (reference sequence). The chain's CDR3 is CASRTGKNTEAFF. The CDR3, as DNA: TGTGCCAGTAGGACAGGAAAGAACACTGAAGCTTTCTTT.

J is TRBJ2-7 and V is TRBV3-1 (or the pseudogene TRBV3-2); 7 nucleotides agree with TRBD2. Looked up from germline, CDR1 is LGHDT and CDR2 is YNNKEL (reference sequence). The junction had 6 bases not matched to a gene; V was cut back by 1 base and J by 3 bases. The CDR3 is 15 amino acids. For the CDR3, the DNA is TGTGCCAGCAGCCAAGCCCCCGGGGGGTTCTACGAGCAGTACTTC. Translated, it gives CASSQAPGGFYEQYF.

The CDR3 DNA sequence: TGTGCCAGCAGCGTAGTGTCCGCCGGGGAGCTGTTTTTT. The encoded protein is CASSVVSAGELFF. This sequence joins TRBV9 and TRBJ2-2; D is ambiguous. V was trimmed by 0 bases and J by 6 bases, leaving 6 bases between them. The CDR3 runs 13 residues. The V gene's germline CDR1 is SGDLS and CDR2 YYNGEE.

This chain joins TRBV24-1 and TRBJ1-5; D ambiguous. This CDR3 spans 15 amino acids. Per germline, CDR1 KGHDR and CDR2 SFDVKD. Trimming shortened V by 4 bases and J by 6 bases, and 15 bases separated the two germline ends. The CDR3 loop reads CATSENGYLSQPQHF. In nucleotides, the CDR3 is TGTGCCACCAGTGAAAACGGGTACTTATCTCAGCCCCAGCATTTT.

The V and J genes are TRBV3-1 (or the pseudogene TRBV3-2) and TRBJ2-2; 9 bases map to TRBD1. The length of the CDR3 is 16 residues. In germline, CDR1 is LGHDT, CDR2 YNNKEL (reference sequence). The V gene end was trimmed by 3 bases and the J gene end by 4 bases; junction bases not matched to a gene: 6. The CDR3 loop reads CASSHRQGVVTGELFF. In DNA, the CDR3 is TGTGCCAGCAGCCACCGACAGGGGGTAGTCACCGGGGAGCTGTTTTTT.

A single count supports this clone. J is TRBJ1-5 and V is TRBV4-2; possibly TRBD1 for D (5 bases). The germline V and J ends were trimmed by 0 bases and 5 bases, with 11 bases remaining between them. This CDR3 has 15 amino acids. The germline V gene encodes CDR1 LGHNA and CDR2 YNFKEQ. The CDR3 DNA follows: TGTGCCAGCAGCCAAGATCGGGGCGGGGATCAGCCCCAGCATTTT. It yields the protein CASSQDRGGDQPQHF.

The chain links TRBV6-7 to TRBJ1-5, with D uncertain. TRBV6-7 is noted as an ORF with a role that remains uncertain. The CDR3 is 16 residues long. V was trimmed by 5 bases and J by 3 bases, leaving 17 bases between them. The CDR3 sequence is CASSRTDISFNQPQHF. For the CDR3, the DNA is TGTGCCAGCAGTAGAACCGACATATCCTTCAATCAGCCCCAGCATTTT.

This clone occurred once. The chain joins TRBV6-6 to TRBJ1-2; D gene ambiguous. Trimming shortened V by 2 bases and J by 4 bases, and 17 bases separated the two germline ends. Germline-derived CDR1 and CDR2 are MNHNY and SVGAGI (reference sequence). The CDR3 runs 16 residues. DNA for the CDR3: TGTGCCAGCAGTTACGATGGTCGGGTTCTCGCCTATGGCTACACCTTC. Encoded protein: CASSYDGRVLAYGYTF.

This chain connects TRBV30 to TRBJ1-2, with D possibly being TRBD1 (6 bases). The CDR3 is made up of 14 amino acids. Germline V gene sequence: CDR1 GTSNPN, CDR2 SVGIG (reference sequence). Trimming stripped 4 bases from V and 7 bases from J, with 19 bases between. The CDR3 spells CAWKTSAGDPGYTF. The CDR3 DNA is TGTGCCTGGAAAACCTCGGCAGGGGACCCTGGCTACACCTTC.

V gene TRBV27 combines with J gene TRBJ2-7; 7 bases match TRBD2. This CDR3 comprises 14 residues. V dropped 4 bases and J dropped 6; count of bases not matched to a gene: 9. Germline V CDR1 and CDR2: MNHEY, SMNVEV (reference sequence). The CDR3 coding sequence is TGTGCCAGCAGTTCCCTCACGGGGAGGGCCGAGCAGTACTTC. Translation: CASSSLTGRAEQYF.

The V and J genes are TRBV14 and TRBJ2-7; D is perhaps TRBD1 (6 bases). The CDR3 is made up of 13 amino acids. Looked up from germline, CDR1 is SGHDN and CDR2 is FVKESK. V lost 4 bases to trimming and J lost 4 bases, with 11 bases between them. CDR3 DNA sequence: TGTGCCAGCAGCCGGAAGACAGGTTACGAGCAGTACTTC. Translation gives CASSRKTGYEQYF.

This clone was seen once. J is TRBJ2-5 and V is TRBV7-2, with a weak D call TRBD2 (6 bases). Germline CDR1 SGHTA, CDR2 FQGNSA. The CDR3 totals 14 residues. V was shortened by 5 bases and J by 4 bases, with 14 bases between the two germline ends. The DNA of the CDR3 is TGTGCCAGCAGCCCGCTAGCGTACCGAGAGACCCAGTACTTC. Protein: CASSPLAYRETQYF.

The chain employs TRBV6-2 or TRBV6-3 and TRBJ2-5; TRBD1 agrees at 8 bases. V lost 6 bases and J lost 4; bases outside the gene matches: 10. The CDR3 is 15 amino acids. The germline gives CDR1 MNHEY, CDR2 SVGEGT. The CDR3 reads CASSSHRDRRETQYF. The CDR3 coding sequence is TGTGCCAGCAGCTCCCACCGGGACAGGAGAGAGACCCAGTACTTC.

This chain links TRBV2 with TRBJ2-5; 8 nucleotides agree with TRBD2. With V trimmed by 6 bases and J by 5 bases, 17 bases remained unmatched. This CDR3 has 17 amino acids. Per germline, CDR1 SNHLY and CDR2 FYNNEI. The CDR3 region has the DNA TGTGCCAGCAGGGGATCCCGGACCGGGGGGGCCGGGGAGACCCAGTACTTC. Translation gives CASRGSRTGGAGETQYF.

The rearrangement joins TRBV3-1 (or the pseudogene TRBV3-2) to TRBJ2-1; D might be TRBD1 (6 bases). Germline V gene lookup returns CDR1 LGHDT and CDR2 YNNKEL (reference sequence). V was clipped by 5 bases and J by 6 bases, with 20 bases between them. CDR3 length: 16 amino acids. CDR3 region: CASSSSSGVSGNEQFF. DNA for the CDR3: TGTGCCAGCAGCTCTTCCTCAGGGGTTTCTGGCAATGAGCAGTTCTTC.

The chain carries TRBV5-1 and TRBJ2-3, with 9 bases lining up with TRBD2. This CDR3 region has 16 residues. V shed 3 bases, J shed 3 bases, and the junction held 8 bases outside the gene matches. The germline CDR1 and CDR2 sequences are SGHRS and YFSETQ. CDR3 coding DNA: TGCGCCAGCAGCTATAGCGGGGGCTCTGGTACAGATACGCAGTATTTT. Protein: CASSYSGGSGTDTQYF.

The chain couples TRBV2 to TRBJ2-7; 7 positions match TRBD1. The CDR3 runs to 14 residues. Per the germline V gene, CDR1 is SNHLY and CDR2 is FYNNEI. Trimming cost V 8 bases and J 3 bases; bases outside gene matches: 10. DNA for the CDR3: TGTGCCAGCGGTCGAGCGACAGGGTACTACGAGCAGTACTTC. Its protein product is CASGRATGYYEQYF.

CDR3 protein: CASSPLDSFTEQFF. Written as DNA, the CDR3 is TGTGCCAGCAGCCCCCTGGACAGCTTTACTGAGCAGTTCTTC. V is TRBV14 and J is TRBJ2-1; D might be TRBD1 (6 bases). Germline V lookup: CDR1 SGHDN, CDR2 FVKESK. The V end was cut by 4 bases, the J end by 9 bases, with 16 bases between. This CDR3 is 14 amino acids long.

The chain employs TRBV5-1 and TRBJ2-7; possibly TRBD1 for D (6 bases). This CDR3 spans 15 amino acids. Trimming removed 1 base at V and 0 bases at J, with 11 bases between. Germline assignment: CDR1 SGHRS and CDR2 YFSETQ. Here the CDR3 DNA reads TGCGCCAGCAGCTTGTCAGGGGCCTACTCCTACGAGCAGTACTTC. The encoded protein is CASSLSGAYSYEQYF.

The genes are TRBV30 and TRBJ2-2; 7 nucleotides line up with TRBD2. Germline V CDR1 and CDR2: GTSNPN, SVGIG (reference sequence). This CDR3 is built from 17 residues. J was trimmed by 3 bases and V by 0 bases; bases with no gene match: 10. CDR3 loop: CAWSVQRTSSYTGELFF. The CDR3 DNA is TGTGCCTGGAGTGTACAACGGACTAGTAGCTACACCGGGGAGCTGTTTTTT.

V gene TRBV5-8 combines with J gene TRBJ2-4; 11 bases map to TRBD1. The CDR3 consists of 17 residues. J gave up 1 base and V 5 bases, and 8 bases lay outside the gene matches. Per the germline V gene, CDR1 is SGHTS and CDR2 is YDEGEE. The CDR3 is CASRGQGAVLAKNIQYF. The CDR3 bases are TGTGCCAGCAGAGGACAGGGGGCTGTCCTGGCCAAAAACATTCAGTACTTC.

The chain has TRBV4-1 and TRBJ1-1; no clear D gene. Trimming stripped 1 base from V and 0 bases from J, with 15 bases between. This CDR3 region has 17 residues. Germline V CDR1 and CDR2: MGHRA, YSYEKL. The CDR3 sequence is CASSQGLRSRMNTEAFF. The CDR3 DNA reads as TGCGCCAGCAGCCAAGGACTCCGGAGCAGAATGAACACTGAAGCTTTCTTT.

V is TRBV6-1 and J is TRBJ1-1; no clear D. Trimming took 1 base from V and 4 from J, leaving 7 bases between them. This CDR3 region has 13 residues. Per germline, CDR1 MNHNS and CDR2 SASEGT. The CDR3 loop is CASSEGGGTEAFF. DNA for the CDR3: TGTGCCAGCAGTGAAGGAGGAGGCACTGAAGCTTTCTTT.

The chain carries TRBV7-6 and TRBJ2-2, with 7 bases fitting TRBD2. This CDR3 is built from 16 residues. The germline CDR1 and CDR2 sequences are SGHVS and FNYEAQ. Trimming at V came to 1 base and at J to 4 bases, leaving 6 bases not matched to a gene. CDR3 residues: CASSLVAGGITGELFF. In nucleotides, the CDR3 is TGTGCCAGCAGCTTAGTAGCGGGCGGGATCACCGGGGAGCTGTTTTTT.